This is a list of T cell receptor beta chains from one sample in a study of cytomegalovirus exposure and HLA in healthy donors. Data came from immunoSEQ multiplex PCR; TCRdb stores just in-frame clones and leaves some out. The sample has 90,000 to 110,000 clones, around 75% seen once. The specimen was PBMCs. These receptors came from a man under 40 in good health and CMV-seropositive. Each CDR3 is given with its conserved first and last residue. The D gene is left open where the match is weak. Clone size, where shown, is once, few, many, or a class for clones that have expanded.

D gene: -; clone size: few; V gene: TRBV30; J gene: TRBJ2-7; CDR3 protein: CAWSGGQEYEQYF; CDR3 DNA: TGTGCCTGGAGCGGGGGGCAAGAATACGAGCAGTACTTC
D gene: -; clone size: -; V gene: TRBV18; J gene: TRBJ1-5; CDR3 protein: CASSETAFNQPQHF; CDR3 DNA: TGTGCCAGCTCAGAGACAGCGTTCAATCAGCCCCAGCATTTT
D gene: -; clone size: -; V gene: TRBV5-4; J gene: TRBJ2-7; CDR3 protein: CASSYRDGLPYEQYF; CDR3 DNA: TGTGCCAGCAGCTACCGGGACGGACTACCCTACGAGCAGTACTTC
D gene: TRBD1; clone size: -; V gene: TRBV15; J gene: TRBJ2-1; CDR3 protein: CATRDREDEQFF; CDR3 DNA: TGTGCCACCCGGGACAGGGAGGATGAGCAGTTCTTC
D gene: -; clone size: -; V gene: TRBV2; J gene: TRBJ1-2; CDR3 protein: CASSARQDSYGYTF; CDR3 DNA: TGTGCCAGCAGTGCAAGACAGGACTCTTATGGCTACACCTTC
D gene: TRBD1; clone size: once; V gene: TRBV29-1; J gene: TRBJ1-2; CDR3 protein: CSVERTAGGQGDSYGYTF; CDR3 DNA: TGCAGCGTTGAAAGAACCGCCGGCGGACAGGGGGATTCGTATGGCTACACCTTC
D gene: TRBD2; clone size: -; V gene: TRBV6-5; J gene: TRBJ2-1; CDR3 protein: CASRSSGGRGNEQFF; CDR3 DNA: TGTGCCAGCAGGTCTAGCGGGGGGCGGGGCAATGAGCAGTTCTTC
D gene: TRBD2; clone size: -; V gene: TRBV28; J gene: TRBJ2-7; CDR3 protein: CASSLSLAGLQQYF; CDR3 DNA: TGTGCCAGCAGTTTGTCACTAGCGGGGCTCCAACAGTACTTC
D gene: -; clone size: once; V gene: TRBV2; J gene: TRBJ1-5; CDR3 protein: CASSPGMRNQPQHF; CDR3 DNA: TGTGCCAGCAGCCCCGGGATGCGCAATCAGCCCCAGCATTTT
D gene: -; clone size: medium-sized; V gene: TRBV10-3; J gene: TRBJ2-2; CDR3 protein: CAINRDTGELFF; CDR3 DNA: TGTGCCATCAACCGGGACACCGGGGAGCTGTTTTTT
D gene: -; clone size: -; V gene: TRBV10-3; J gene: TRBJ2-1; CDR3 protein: CATRDNYNEQFF; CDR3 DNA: TGTGCCACTCGGGACAACTACAATGAGCAGTTCTTC
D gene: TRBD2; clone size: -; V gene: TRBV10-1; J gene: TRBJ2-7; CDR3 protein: CASSEYRTRGAYEQYF; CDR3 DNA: TGCGCCAGCAGTGAGTATAGGACTAGGGGCGCCTACGAGCAGTACTTC
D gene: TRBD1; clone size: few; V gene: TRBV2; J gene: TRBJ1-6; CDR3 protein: CASSDWTGGGSPLHF; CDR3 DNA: TGTGCCAGCAGTGATTGGACAGGGGGCGGTTCACCCCTCCACTTT
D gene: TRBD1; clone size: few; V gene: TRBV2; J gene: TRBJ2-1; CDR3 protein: CASRDRGTYNEQFF; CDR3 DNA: TGTGCCAGCAGGGACAGGGGGACCTACAATGAGCAGTTCTTC
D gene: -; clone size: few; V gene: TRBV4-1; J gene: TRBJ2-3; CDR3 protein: CASSHESTQYF; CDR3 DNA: TGCGCCAGCAGCCACGAGTCCACGCAGTATTTT
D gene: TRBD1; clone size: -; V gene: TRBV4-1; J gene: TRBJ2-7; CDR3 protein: CASSLLVRQGRF; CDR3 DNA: TGCGCCAGCAGCCTCTTGGTGAGACAGGGGCGCTTC
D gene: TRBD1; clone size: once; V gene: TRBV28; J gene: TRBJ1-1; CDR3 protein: CASSHRGNTEAFF; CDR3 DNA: TGTGCCAGCAGTCACAGGGGGAACACTGAAGCTTTCTTT
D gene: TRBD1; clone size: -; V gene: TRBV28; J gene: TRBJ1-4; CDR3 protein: CASRRQGNRDEKLFF; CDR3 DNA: TGTGCCAGCAGGCGACAGGGTAACAGGGATGAAAAACTGTTTTTT
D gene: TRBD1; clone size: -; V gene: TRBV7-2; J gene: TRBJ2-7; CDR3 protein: CASSLFEGQAYEQYF; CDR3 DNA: TGTGCCAGCAGCTTGTTCGAGGGACAGGCCTACGAGCAGTACTTC
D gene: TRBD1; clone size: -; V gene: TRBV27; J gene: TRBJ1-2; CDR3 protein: CASSSLGGVYGYTF; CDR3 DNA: TGTGCCAGCAGTTCGTTAGGGGGCGTCTATGGCTACACTTTC
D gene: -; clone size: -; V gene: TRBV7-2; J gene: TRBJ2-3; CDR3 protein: CASTGLLRSTDTQYF; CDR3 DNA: TGTGCCAGCACCGGACTACTCCGAAGCACAGATACGCAGTATTTT
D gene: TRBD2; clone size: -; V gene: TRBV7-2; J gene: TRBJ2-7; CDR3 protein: CASTLAGGRYEQYF; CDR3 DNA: TGTGCCAGCACGCTAGCGGGGGGGCGGTACGAGCAGTACTTC
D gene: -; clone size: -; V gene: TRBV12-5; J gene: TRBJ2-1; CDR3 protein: CASGLVRGGGSYNEQFF; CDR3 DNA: TGTGCTAGTGGTTTGGTACGTGGGGGAGGCTCCTACAATGAGCAGTTCTTC
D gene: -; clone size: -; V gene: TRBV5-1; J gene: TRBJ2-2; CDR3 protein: CASSGRGNTGELFF; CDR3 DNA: TGCGCCAGCAGCGGACGGGGGAACACCGGGGAGCTGTTTTTT
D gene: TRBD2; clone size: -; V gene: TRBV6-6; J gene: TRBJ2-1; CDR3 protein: CASSHPGGKQFF; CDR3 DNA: TGTGCCAGCAGCCATCCGGGGGGGAAGCAGTTCTTC
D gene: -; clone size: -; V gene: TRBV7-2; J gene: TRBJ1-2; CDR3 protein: CASSLVPPRGANYGYTF; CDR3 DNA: TGTGCCAGCAGCTTAGTTCCCCCCCGCGGAGCTAACTATGGCTACACCTTC
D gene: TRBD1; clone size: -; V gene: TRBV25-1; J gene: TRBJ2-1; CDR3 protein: CASSESGQGFYNEQFF; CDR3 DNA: TGTGCCAGCAGTGAATCGGGACAGGGGTTCTACAATGAGCAGTTCTTC
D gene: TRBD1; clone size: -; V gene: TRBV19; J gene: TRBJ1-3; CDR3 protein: CASTPDRVSGNTIYF; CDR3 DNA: TGTGCCAGTACCCCCGACAGGGTCTCTGGAAACACCATATATTTT
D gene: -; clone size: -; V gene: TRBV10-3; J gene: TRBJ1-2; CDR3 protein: CATMIEQSYGYTF; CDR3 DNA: TGTGCCACCATGATAGAACAGTCTTATGGCTACACCTTC
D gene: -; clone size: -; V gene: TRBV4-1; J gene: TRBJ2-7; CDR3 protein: CASSQVLGKAGYDEQYF; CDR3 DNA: TGCGCCAGCAGCCAAGTATTAGGTAAGGCAGGGTACGACGAGCAGTACTTC
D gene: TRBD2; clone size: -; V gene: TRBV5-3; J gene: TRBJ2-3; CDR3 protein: CARSLGTSGGPSTDTQYF; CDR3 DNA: TGTGCCAGAAGCCTAGGGACTAGCGGGGGCCCTAGCACAGATACGCAGTATTTT
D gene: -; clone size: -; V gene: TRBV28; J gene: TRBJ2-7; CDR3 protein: CASSLSLAGAYEQYF; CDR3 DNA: TGTGCCAGCAGTTTGTCACTTGCAGGGGCCTACGAGCAGTACTTC
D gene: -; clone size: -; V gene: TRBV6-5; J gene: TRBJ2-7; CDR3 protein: CASSYSGGGTHEQYF; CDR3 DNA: TGTGCCAGCAGTTACTCGGGGGGAGGTACCCACGAGCAGTACTTC
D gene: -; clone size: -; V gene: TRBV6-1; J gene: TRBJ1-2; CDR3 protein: CASSEQEIYGYTF; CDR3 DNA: TGTGCCAGCAGTGAACAGGAAATCTATGGCTACACCTTC
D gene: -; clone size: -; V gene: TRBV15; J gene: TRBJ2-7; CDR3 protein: CATSRDGGTYEQYF; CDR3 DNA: TGTGCCACCAGCAGAGATGGGGGGACCTACGAGCAGTACTTC
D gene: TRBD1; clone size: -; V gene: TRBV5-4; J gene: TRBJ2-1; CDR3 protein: CASSPSTGGDYNEQFF; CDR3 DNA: TGTGCCAGCAGCCCATCGACAGGGGGAGACTACAATGAGCAGTTCTTC
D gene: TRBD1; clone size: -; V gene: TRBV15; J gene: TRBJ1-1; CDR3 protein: CATSRDLTRTGTTEAFF; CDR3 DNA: TGTGCCACCAGCAGAGATCTTACGAGGACAGGGACCACTGAAGCTTTCTTT
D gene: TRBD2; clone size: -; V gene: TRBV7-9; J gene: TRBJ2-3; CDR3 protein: CASSPGTNTDTQYF; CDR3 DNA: TGTGCCAGCAGCCCCGGGACTAACACAGATACGCAGTATTTT
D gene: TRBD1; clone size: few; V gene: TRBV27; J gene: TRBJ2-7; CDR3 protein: CASRPGTGKSSYEQYF; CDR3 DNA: TGTGCCAGCAGACCCGGGACAGGAAAGTCCTCCTACGAGCAGTACTTC
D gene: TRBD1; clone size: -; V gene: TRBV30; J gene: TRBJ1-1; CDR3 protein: CAWSRTGGTEAFF; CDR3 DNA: TGTGCCTGGAGCCGGACAGGGGGGACTGAAGCTTTCTTT
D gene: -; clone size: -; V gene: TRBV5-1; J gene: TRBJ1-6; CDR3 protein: CASSLGGADSSPLHF; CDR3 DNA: TGCGCCAGCAGCTTGGGCGGCGCAGATTCTTCACCCCTCCACTTT
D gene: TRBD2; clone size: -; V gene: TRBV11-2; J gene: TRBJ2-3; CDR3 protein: CASSAGGARVRDTQYF; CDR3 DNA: TGTGCCAGCAGCGCCGGGGGGGCGCGAGTTAGAGATACGCAGTATTTT
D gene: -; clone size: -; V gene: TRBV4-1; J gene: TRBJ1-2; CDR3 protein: CASSQDPPTRGGYTF; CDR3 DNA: TGCGCCAGCAGCCAAGATCCACCTACGCGGGGCGGCTACACCTTC
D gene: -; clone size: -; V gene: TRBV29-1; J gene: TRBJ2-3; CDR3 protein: CSVDPSTDTQYF; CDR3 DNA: TGCAGCGTTGACCCTAGCACAGATACGCAGTATTTT
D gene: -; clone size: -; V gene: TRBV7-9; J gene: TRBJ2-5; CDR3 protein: CASSLAGGRQETQYF; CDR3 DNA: TGTGCCAGCAGCTTAGCGGGGGGGCGACAAGAGACCCAGTACTTC
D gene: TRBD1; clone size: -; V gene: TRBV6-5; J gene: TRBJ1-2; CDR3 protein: CASSGQGANYGYTF; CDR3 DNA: TGTGCCAGCAGTGGACAGGGGGCGAACTATGGCTACACCTTC
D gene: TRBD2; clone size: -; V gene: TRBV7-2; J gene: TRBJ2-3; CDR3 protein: CASSFGLAGDF; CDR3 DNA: TGTGCCAGCAGCTTCGGACTAGCGGGAGATTTT
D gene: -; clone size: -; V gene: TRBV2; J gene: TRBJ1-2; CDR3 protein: CASSEARRVPYGYTF; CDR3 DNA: TGTGCCAGCAGTGAAGCGCGCAGGGTTCCCTATGGCTACACCTTC
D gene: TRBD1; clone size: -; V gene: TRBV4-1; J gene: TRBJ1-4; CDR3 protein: CASSLMTGFNEKLFF; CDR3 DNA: TGCGCCAGCAGCCTCATGACAGGGTTTAATGAAAAACTGTTTTTT
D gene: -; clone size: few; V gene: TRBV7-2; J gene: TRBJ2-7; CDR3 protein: CASREGGRSYEQYF; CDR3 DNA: TGTGCCAGCAGGGAGGGAGGCCGCTCCTACGAGCAGTACTTC